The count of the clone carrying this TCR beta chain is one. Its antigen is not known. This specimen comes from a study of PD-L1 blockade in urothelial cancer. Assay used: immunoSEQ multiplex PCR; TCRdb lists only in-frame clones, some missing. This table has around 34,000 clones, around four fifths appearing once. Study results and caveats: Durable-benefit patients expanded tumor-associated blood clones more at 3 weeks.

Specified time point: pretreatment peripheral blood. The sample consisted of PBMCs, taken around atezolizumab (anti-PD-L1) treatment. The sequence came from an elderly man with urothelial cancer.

The CDR3 here is CASSLIWTSGRAGDTQYF. Written as DNA, the CDR3 is TGTGCCAGCAGTCTTATCTGGACTAGCGGGAGGGCTGGAGATACGCAGTATTTT. This rearrangement joins TRBV27 to TRBJ2-3; 15 nucleotides match TRBD2. Trimming took 5 bases from V and 5 from J; bases not matched to a gene: 11. The CDR3 length is 18 residues. Germline values: CDR1 MNHEY, CDR2 SMNVEV (reference sequence).